The source of this T cell receptor beta chain is a study of shared clonotypes between healthy human individuals. Background on the study: Three plates each covered CD4 naive and memory; CD8 naive two, CD8 memory one. Study results and caveats: Among non-shared clonotypes, generation probabilities were lower than among those shared by all four donors. Clonotype sharing among donors likely depends on sequencing depth.

On this clone itself: As yet, its antigen is unknown.

This CDR3 is built from 15 residues. Germline V CDR1 and CDR2: MNHEY, SVGAGI. After removal of 6 bases from V and 5 bases from J, the junction contained 7 bases not matched to a gene. This table comes from immunoSEQ multiplex PCR, and its TCRdb copy is limited to in-frame clones, with some not included. The sample has some 1,600,000 clones, 95% to 99% seen once. Donors were healthy HIV-negative adults without recently reported acute infections or vaccinations. The J gene is TRBJ2-3, the V gene TRBV6-5; 11 nucleotides line up with TRBD1. The sequenced material came from naive CD4+ T cells sorted from blood. Subset denoted: CD45RA+ positively selected. This TCR derives from a man aged 25-45 years in good health. The CDR3, as DNA: TGTGCCAGCAGACGGGACAGGGGGTATGGAGATACGCAGTATTTT. It codes for CASRRDRGYGDTQYF.